This TCR beta chain emerged from a study of CD8+CD57+ T cells in acquired aplastic anemia. This clonotype was seen at least ten times. It was genomic DNA that served as the template for profiling TCR beta VDJ and CDR3. TCRdb called the reads again in MiXCR, with one record for every CDR3 protein. This sample has fewer than 200,000 distinct CDR3 sequences; under 55% occur once, and the top ten carry roughly 1.2%. The germline CDR1 and CDR2 sequences are PRHDT and FYEKMQ (reference sequence). V dropped 4 bases and J dropped 6 bases, with 16 bases sitting between them. The CDR3 contains 16 residues. By flow cytometry, patients selected for sequencing had shown an expansion of CD8+CD57+ cells.

This receptor was taken from a human donor with aplastic anemia. This chain uses TRBV13 with TRBJ1-6; D gene ambiguous. The specimen was sorted CD4+, CD8+, or CD8+CD57+ T cells (not recorded which) from PBMCs. The CDR3 nucleotides read TGTGCCAGCAGCTATCTTGCCGGGCCCCCTAATTCACCCCTCCACTTT. It specifies CASSYLAGPPNSPLHF.